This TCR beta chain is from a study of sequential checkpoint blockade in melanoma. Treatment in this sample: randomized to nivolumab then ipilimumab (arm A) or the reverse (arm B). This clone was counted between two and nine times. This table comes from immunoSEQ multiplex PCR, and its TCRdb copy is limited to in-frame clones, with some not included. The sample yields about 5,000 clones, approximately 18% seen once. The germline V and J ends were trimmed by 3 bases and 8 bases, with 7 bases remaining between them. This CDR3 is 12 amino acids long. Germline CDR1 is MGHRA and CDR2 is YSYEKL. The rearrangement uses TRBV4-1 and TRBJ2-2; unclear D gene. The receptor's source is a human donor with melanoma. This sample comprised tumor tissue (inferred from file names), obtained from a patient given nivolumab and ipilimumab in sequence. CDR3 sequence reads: CASSHDVGELFF. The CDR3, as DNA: TGCGCCAGCAGCCACGATGTGGGGGAGCTGTTTTTT.